The 14 T cell receptor beta chains below come from one sample, sequenced in a study of Ad26.COV2.S vaccination and SARS-CoV-2 variants. Here immunoSEQ multiplex PCR was the method, and the copy in TCRdb shows in-frame clones only, minus some. Among around 340,000 clones, roughly 90% were seen once, and the ten largest hold about 6.4%. This sample's treatment: some 19 received Ad26.COV2.S at low or high dose, single or two shots; a few received placebo; per-sample allocation not given. Specimens were obtained on day 63 following the first vaccine or placebo injection. Sequencing used peripheral blood, obtained in a trial of Ad26.COV2.S vaccine versus placebo. The receptors derive from a person aged 18-60 years who received the Ad26.COV2.S COVID-19 vaccine or a placebo.

The CDR3 protein is CASSQVQGARGNQPQHF. The CDR3 coding sequence is TGTGCCAGCAGCCAGGTACAGGGGGCAAGGGGCAATCAGCCCCAGCATTTT. The V and J genes are TRBV4-2 and TRBJ1-5, with TRBD1 identical over 9 bases. This CDR3 is built from 17 residues. The V gene end was trimmed by 3 bases and the J gene end by 2 bases; junction bases not matched to a gene: 8. From germline, CDR1 is LGHNA and CDR2 YNFKEQ.

This chain uses TRBV10-3 with TRBJ2-7; 7 bases agree with TRBD1. The ends lost 5 bases at V and 0 bases at J; junction bases unmatched: 10. Germline CDR1 ENHRY, CDR2 SYGVKD. This CDR3 spans 16 amino acids. CDR3 sequence (DNA): TGTGCCATCAGTCAGTGGGGACAGACGAGCTCCTACGAGCAGTACTTC. It encodes CAISQWGQTSSYEQYF.

The rearrangement uses TRBV15 and TRBJ2-7, with 7 nucleotides matching TRBD2. The CDR3 loop spans 17 amino acids. CDR1 LNHNV and CDR2 YYDKDF come from the germline V gene (reference sequence). With V trimmed by 1 base and J by 4 bases, 13 bases remained unmatched. The chain's CDR3 is CATSRVAIREGLYEQYF. Written as DNA, the CDR3 is TGTGCCACCAGCAGAGTGGCGATAAGGGAGGGATTGTACGAGCAGTACTTC.

The chain links TRBV5-1 to TRBJ1-2; no firm D call. CDR3 length equals 13 residues. Trimming left V 0 bases short and J 1 base short, with 4 bases between. Germline CDR1 is SGHRS and CDR2 is YFSETQ. CDR3 DNA: TGCGCCAGCAGCTTGGTTGTTAACTATGGCTACACCTTC. This codes for CASSLVVNYGYTF.

The chain carries TRBV19 and TRBJ2-6; 9 bases are a match to TRBD1. CDR3 length: 17 residues. V lost 5 bases and J lost 4; bases outside the gene matches: 9. In germline, CDR1 is LNHDA, CDR2 SQIVND (reference sequence). The CDR3 DNA is TGTGCCAGTAGTCCGCGGACAGGGGAGACCGGGGCCAACGTCCTGACTTTC. This codes for CASSPRTGETGANVLTF. The full variable domain, its missing parts supplied by reference TRBV19 and TRBJ2-6, is DGGITQSPKYLFRKEGQNVTLSCEQNLNHDAMYWYRQDPGQGLRLIYYSQIVNDFQKGDIAEGYSVSREKKESFPLTVTSAQKNPTAFYLCASSPRTGETGANVLTFGAGSRLTVL.

Note on this clone: The same CDR3 can be traced to other DNA sequences in this sample. The genes are TRBV5-4 and TRBJ2-7, with D perhaps assigned TRBD1 or TRBD2 (5 bases each). V was trimmed by 0 bases and J by 4 bases, leaving 11 bases between them. This CDR3 is built from 14 residues. Germline V gene sequence: CDR1 SGHNT, CDR2 YYREEE (reference sequence). The CDR3, as DNA: TGTGCCAGCAGCTTGGGGGGGTCTACTTACGAGCAGTACTTC. Its protein product is CASSLGGSTYEQYF.

The chain recombines TRBV5-1 with TRBJ1-6; D unclear. CDR3 length: 16 residues. CDR1 and CDR2 (germline): SGHRS, YFSETQ. Trimming took off 4 bases at V and 7 bases at J, with 18 bases between the two ends. CDR3 amino acids: CASSPGSSLWNSPLHF. In nucleotides, the CDR3 is TGCGCCAGCAGCCCCGGGTCTTCGCTCTGGAATTCACCCCTCCACTTT.

The V call is TRBV5-4, the J call TRBJ2-1; weak D call: TRBD1 (6 bases). The CDR3 is 14 residues long. Looked up from germline, CDR1 is SGHNT and CDR2 is YYREEE (reference sequence). V dropped 7 bases and J dropped 6 bases, with 17 bases sitting between them. In nucleotides, the CDR3 is TGTGCCAGCGGCGAACAGGGTAGGGTCAATGAGCAGTTCTTC. Translating it yields CASGEQGRVNEQFF.

This clone was picked up a small number of times. The chain employs TRBV4-3 and TRBJ1-1; D is unclear. This CDR3 is 16 amino acids long. V was trimmed by 0 bases and J by 0 bases, leaving 11 bases between them. CDR1 is LGHNA and CDR2 is YSLEER in the germline V gene. The CDR3 nucleotides read TGCGCCAGCAGCCAAGATAATACGGCGGTGAACACTGAAGCTTTCTTT. Its protein is CASSQDNTAVNTEAFF.

As DNA, the CDR3 is TGTGCCAGCAGTTTAAATCTGGAAGGGGTTGGTGGCTACACCTTC. Protein product: CASSLNLEGVGGYTF. The V gene is TRBV27, the J gene TRBJ1-2, with TRBD1 as a possible D gene (5 bases). V lost 2 bases and J lost 7, with 17 bases in between. This CDR3 is built from 15 residues. Germline CDR1 and CDR2: MNHEY and SMNVEV (reference sequence).

The V and J genes are TRBV21-1 and TRBJ2-7; no check of the table's D call, TRBD1, against the DNA was made. TRBV21-1 represents a pseudogene. The CDR3 consists of 18 residues. CDR3 in amino acids: CASSKALMGQGILNEQYF. The DNA for the CDR3 is TGTGCCAGCAGCAAAGCCCTCATGGGACAGGGGATATTGAACGAGCAGTACTTC.

The chain recombines TRBV19 with TRBJ2-1; the D gene is possibly TRBD2 (5 bases). Per the germline V gene, CDR1 is LNHDA and CDR2 is SQIVND (reference sequence). The CDR3 spans 15 residues. Trimming removed 3 bases at V and 6 bases at J, with 15 bases between. The CDR3 protein is CASSMEGRSPNEQFF. DNA of the CDR3: TGTGCCAGTAGTATGGAAGGGAGAAGTCCCAATGAGCAGTTCTTC.

The gene calls are TRBV7-2 and TRBJ2-3; no firm D call. Trimming took off 2 bases at V and 11 bases at J, with 11 bases between the two ends. This CDR3 is built from 12 residues. Per the germline V gene, CDR1 is SGHTA and CDR2 is FQGNSA. The CDR3, as DNA: TGTGCCAGCAGCTTATCCCAGTTTCAGCAGTATTTT. Encoded protein: CASSLSQFQQYF. Based on the CDR3 plus reference TRBV7-2 and TRBJ2-3, the full variable domain is GAGVSQSPSNKVTEKGKDVELRCDPISGHTALYWYRQSLGQGLEFLIYFQGNSAPDKSGLPSDRFSAERTGGSVSTLTIQRTQQEDSAVYLCASSLSQFQQYFGPGTRLTVL.

The genes are TRBV6-5 and TRBJ1-3; D is unclear. CDR3 length: 13 residues. Trimming shortened V by 2 bases and J by 3 bases, and 5 bases separated the two germline ends. Germline V gene lookup returns CDR1 MNHEY and CDR2 SVGAGI. The CDR3 protein is CASSYRDGNTIYF. CDR3 nucleotides: TGTGCCAGCAGTTACAGGGATGGAAACACCATATATTTT.